This section outlines one T cell receptor (beta chain) sequence together with its context. Antigen unknown. CDR3 length: 15 amino acids. Germline loops: CDR1 LNHNV, CDR2 YYDKDF (reference sequence). Trimming cost V 0 bases and J 2 bases, with 11 bases left between them. The source of the sample is a study of OX40 agonist ivuxolimab in advanced cancers. About the study: While on treatment, patients had intravenous ivuxolimab at 0.01 to 10 mg/kg every 2 weeks. Study-wide findings and caveats: The mean number of expanded clones was higher in CD8+ T cells than in CD4+.

This table comes from immunoSEQ multiplex PCR, and its TCRdb copy is limited to in-frame clones, with some not included. The sample holds 65,000 to 85,000 clones, roughly nine tenths seen once. The TCR originated in an adult with an advanced solid tumor such as melanoma, head and neck, liver or kidney cancer. The chain recombines TRBV15 with TRBJ2-7; TRBD1 is a possible D gene (6 bases). Sequencing was performed on CD4+ or CD8+ T cells sorted from blood, taken in a trial of the OX40 agonist ivuxolimab. The DNA for the CDR3 is TGTGCCACCAGCAGAGATAGGCGGACAGCCTACGAGCAGTACTTC. Protein sequence: CATSRDRRTAYEQYF.